The rows below give T cell receptor beta chains drawn from one sample of a study of T cell responses to AZD1222 COVID-19 vaccine. Only in-frame clones appear in the TCRdb table, and some are missing; sequencing was by immunoSEQ multiplex PCR. The repertoire consists of about 120,000 clones, with approximately 92% occurring once and the leading ten covering more than 3.5%. The sample here was peripheral blood, taken 28 days after the second dose of the MenACWY control vaccine. These receptors were obtained from an adult who received the MenACWY meningococcal vaccine as a control. CDR3s leave out the opening cysteine and the closing phenylalanine or tryptophan. Fields, in order: J gene, V gene, D gene, clone size, CDR3 protein. The D gene is left open where the match is weak. Clone size is not always given. Where it is, it says once, few, many or a class for expanded clones.

J: TRBJ2-4
V: TRBV4-2
D: TRBD2
size: .
CDR3: ASSQELAGVGNIQY

J: TRBJ2-1
V: TRBV25-1
D: .
size: .
CDR3: ASSEFNEQF

J: TRBJ1-2
V: TRBV18
D: TRBD1
size: .
CDR3: ASSETGGKNYGYT

J: TRBJ1-4
V: TRBV2
D: .
size: .
CDR3: ASGRDEKLF

J: TRBJ1-6
V: TRBV28
D: .
size: .
CDR3: ASINTLTGRYSSYNSPLH

J: TRBJ2-7
V: TRBV2
D: .
size: .
CDR3: ASSERRGSGYEQY

J: TRBJ1-1
V: TRBV3-1/TRBV3-2
D: .
size: .
CDR3: ASSQVSGRGEAF

J: TRBJ2-1
V: TRBV6-5
D: TRBD2
size: .
CDR3: ASSYSGGRGYNEQF

J: TRBJ2-1
V: TRBV6-1
D: TRBD1
size: .
CDR3: ASSEAWTGNSYNEQF

J: TRBJ1-1
V: TRBV6-2/TRBV6-3
D: .
size: .
CDR3: ASSYGGNTEAF

J: TRBJ2-3
V: TRBV10-1
D: TRBD1
size: .
CDR3: ASRKDRGESQY

J: TRBJ2-5
V: TRBV7-9
D: .
size: .
CDR3: ASSLAVWSEETQY

J: TRBJ2-3
V: TRBV7-3
D: .
size: .
CDR3: ASSLTFVDTQY

J: TRBJ2-3
V: TRBV10-1
D: TRBD2
size: once
CDR3: ASQIAGDTDTQY

J: TRBJ2-1
V: TRBV7-9
D: .
size: once
CDR3: ASSFSETEQF

J: TRBJ1-2
V: TRBV2
D: TRBD1
size: .
CDR3: ASSGLTGAARYT

J: TRBJ1-5
V: TRBV19
D: .
size: .
CDR3: ASSTSGDSNQPQH

J: TRBJ1-3
V: TRBV11-2
D: .
size: .
CDR3: ASSLDIVNTIY

J: TRBJ2-4
V: TRBV9
D: TRBD1
size: .
CDR3: ASSLDRGGTKNIQY

J: TRBJ2-2
V: TRBV4-3
D: .
size: .
CDR3: ASSQDAVAGELF

J: TRBJ2-6
V: TRBV9
D: TRBD1
size: .
CDR3: ASSVGRDRGRTGANVLT

J: TRBJ2-3
V: TRBV5-1
D: .
size: .
CDR3: ASSSRGYDSTDTQY

J: TRBJ1-6
V: TRBV9
D: .
size: .
CDR3: ASSVASSYNSPLH

J: TRBJ2-1
V: TRBV11-3
D: .
size: once
CDR3: ASSLGGSGYNEQF

J: TRBJ1-1
V: TRBV2
D: .
size: .
CDR3: ASTGGTEAF

J: TRBJ2-7
V: TRBV7-9
D: .
size: many
CDR3: ASSLALSYEQY

J: TRBJ2-7
V: TRBV6-5
D: TRBD1
size: .
CDR3: ASTPRGSYEQY

J: TRBJ1-4
V: TRBV6-6
D: .
size: .
CDR3: ASSYSAGSTNEKLF

J: TRBJ2-1
V: TRBV3-1/TRBV3-2
D: TRBD2
size: .
CDR3: ASSQDWVGSGSENEQF

J: TRBJ2-1
V: TRBV5-1
D: .
size: once
CDR3: ASSYDGTSYNEQF

J: TRBJ2-3
V: TRBV24-1
D: TRBD2
size: .
CDR3: ATSDSGLATDTQY

J: TRBJ1-3
V: TRBV7-9
D: TRBD1
size: .
CDR3: ASSGDRGGNTIY

J: TRBJ1-1
V: TRBV18
D: .
size: .
CDR3: ASSLSVNTEAF

J: TRBJ2-1
V: TRBV3-1/TRBV3-2
D: .
size: .
CDR3: ASSRTTLPYVFSYNEQF

J: TRBJ2-3
V: TRBV28
D: .
size: .
CDR3: ASSRDSTDTQY

J: TRBJ2-3
V: TRBV5-4
D: .
size: .
CDR3: ASSAGGGVVAGKTQY

J: TRBJ2-6
V: TRBV7-2
D: .
size: .
CDR3: ASSLVGVGTGANVLT

J: TRBJ1-3
V: TRBV5-1
D: .
size: .
CDR3: ASSLANSVSGNTIY

J: TRBJ1-1
V: TRBV10-3
D: .
size: once
CDR3: AISEKVDLNTEAF

J: TRBJ1-2
V: TRBV7-9
D: .
size: .
CDR3: ASSLAQIGYLIGYT

J: TRBJ2-4
V: TRBV5-4
D: TRBD2
size: .
CDR3: ASSLTKLAGGPDIQY

J: TRBJ2-3
V: TRBV7-2
D: TRBD2
size: .
CDR3: ASSLERGGVKYSTDTQY